The rows below give T cell receptor beta chains drawn from one sample of a study of cytomegalovirus exposure and HLA in healthy donors. This table comes from immunoSEQ multiplex PCR, and its TCRdb copy is limited to in-frame clones, with some not included. The sample comprises about 98,000 clones, around nine tenths of which are singletons, and about 4% rests with the top ten. Sequenced material: PBMCs. The receptors shown here come from a young woman in good health and CMV-seronegative. Each CDR3 is given with its conserved first and last residue. A D gene is named only where the DNA matches it firmly. Only part of the rows carry a size: once, few, many, or a class if the clone is expanded.

CDR3nt | CDR3aa | j_gene | abundance | v_gene | d_gene
TGTGCCAGCTCACCGTCCACAGTGATGAACACTGAAGCTTTCTTT | CASSPSTVMNTEAFF | TRBJ1-1 | NA | TRBV18 | NA
TGTGCCAGCAGCTCCCCCCAACGGGGGGGGACAGGGGGCTTTGGGGCCAACGTCCTGACTTTC | CASSSPQRGGTGGFGANVLTF | TRBJ2-6 | NA | TRBV27 | TRBD1
TGTGCCAGCAGCCACGGGGACCCGGGACAGGGCTACGAGCAGTACTTC | CASSHGDPGQGYEQYF | TRBJ2-7 | NA | TRBV14 | TRBD1
TGTGCCAGCAGCGCCACAGTAAGCTCCTACAATGAGCAGTTCTTC | CASSATVSSYNEQFF | TRBJ2-1 | NA | TRBV9 | NA
TGTGCCAGCAGCTTACTAGCGGCGGACGGTGAGCAGTTCTTC | CASSLLAADGEQFF | TRBJ2-1 | NA | TRBV9 | TRBD2
TGTGCCAGCAGCTTGAGCCTCCGGGACAGACGTAACACCGGGGAGCTGTTTTTT | CASSLSLRDRRNTGELFF | TRBJ2-2 | NA | TRBV7-3 | TRBD1
TGTGCCAGCAGCTTAGACTCAGGGGGTGAAAAACTGTTTTTT | CASSLDSGGEKLFF | TRBJ1-4 | NA | TRBV7-9 | TRBD1
TGCAGCGTTGTCCTGGGGGCCTCCTACAATGAGCAGTTCTTC | CSVVLGASYNEQFF | TRBJ2-1 | NA | TRBV29-1 | NA
TGCGCCAGCAGCACGGGACAGGGTTCCCACGAGCAGTACTTC | CASSTGQGSHEQYF | TRBJ2-7 | NA | TRBV5-1 | TRBD1
TGTGCCAGCAGTGAAGTTAGGACAGGGGAAATCAATCAGCCCCAGCATTTT | CASSEVRTGEINQPQHF | TRBJ1-5 | NA | TRBV6-1 | TRBD1
TGTGCCAGCAGTTTATTCAGACAGGGGAATCAGCCCCAGCATTTT | CASSLFRQGNQPQHF | TRBJ1-5 | NA | TRBV27 | TRBD1
TGTGCCAGCAGCCACCAACTAGCCTTCTCCTACGAGCAGTACTTC | CASSHQLAFSYEQYF | TRBJ2-7 | NA | TRBV4-2 | NA
TGCAGCGTTGAAGATAGCCGCCTGAAGTACAATGAGCAGTTCTTC | CSVEDSRLKYNEQFF | TRBJ2-1 | NA | TRBV29-1 | NA
TGTGCCAGCAGCCCAAGGACTAGCGGGAGTTCAGATACGCAGTATTTT | CASSPRTSGSSDTQYF | TRBJ2-3 | few | TRBV7-8 | TRBD2
TGTGCCAGCAGTGATTACAGGGGGGGCGAGCAGTACTTC | CASSDYRGGEQYF | TRBJ2-7 | few | TRBV6-1 | NA
TGCGCCAGCAGCCAGGGAGGGGGGGAGCCCCAACCCCTCCACTTT | CASSQGGGEPQPLHF | TRBJ1-6 | NA | TRBV4-1 | NA
TGTGCCAGCAGTTTTGGGACAGGGGGGGATCAGCCCCAGCATTTT | CASSFGTGGDQPQHF | TRBJ1-5 | NA | TRBV28 | TRBD1
TGCGCCAGCAGCTTGACAGGTGGAAACACCATATATTTT | CASSLTGGNTIYF | TRBJ1-3 | NA | TRBV5-1 | NA
TGCAGCGTTGATCGGGTGGTCAATAACACTGAAGCTTTCTTT | CSVDRVVNNTEAFF | TRBJ1-1 | NA | TRBV29-1 | NA
TGTGCCAGCAGTGAAACCGGGACAGGGTACCAAGAGACCCAGTACTTC | CASSETGTGYQETQYF | TRBJ2-5 | NA | TRBV6-1 | TRBD1
TGTGCCATAGGCGAGGGCACGCCGCAGACCCAGTACTTC | CAIGEGTPQTQYF | TRBJ2-5 | NA | TRBV10-3 | NA
TGTGCCAGCAGCTCCCCCCCAATCGGGACAGGGGGAGCTATGAACACTGAAGCTTTCTTT | CASSSPPIGTGGAMNTEAFF | TRBJ1-1 | once | TRBV7-7 | TRBD1
TGTGCCAGCAGTGACAGAACCTACGAGCAGTACTTC | CASSDRTYEQYF | TRBJ2-7 | few | TRBV2 | NA
TGTGCCAGCAGTTACAGGTCTAACTATGGCTACACCTTC | CASSYRSNYGYTF | TRBJ1-2 | few | TRBV7-3 | NA
TGTGCCAGCAGTGAAAGGGGCTACGAGCAGTACTTC | CASSERGYEQYF | TRBJ2-7 | once | TRBV2 | NA
TGTGCCAGCAGTTACACCCCGGGGAGCTATGGCTACACCTTC | CASSYTPGSYGYTF | TRBJ1-2 | NA | TRBV6-5 | NA
TGCGCCAGCAGCACCCGACAGGGATTGAACACTGAAGCTTTCTTT | CASSTRQGLNTEAFF | TRBJ1-1 | NA | TRBV4-3 | TRBD1
TGTGCCAGCACCTCGGACAGCTACTACGAGCAGTACTTC | CASTSDSYYEQYF | TRBJ2-7 | NA | TRBV2 | NA
TGTGCCAGCAGCGTAGACCCGGAGAGGGGAAACACCATATATTTT | CASSVDPERGNTIYF | TRBJ1-3 | NA | TRBV9 | NA
TGTGCCAGCAGCCCAGGGGGCTACGAGCAGTACTTC | CASSPGGYEQYF | TRBJ2-7 | NA | TRBV2 | TRBD1
TGTGCCAGCAGCCCCGACAGGGGGTATACCGGGGAGCTGTTTTTT | CASSPDRGYTGELFF | TRBJ2-2 | NA | TRBV5-6 | TRBD1
TGTGCCAGCAGTGTAAAGGGGGGGGGAAACACCATATATTTT | CASSVKGGGNTIYF | TRBJ1-3 | NA | TRBV2 | NA
TGCAGCGTTGCCGGGACAGCTCACACTGAAGCTTTCTTT | CSVAGTAHTEAFF | TRBJ1-1 | NA | TRBV29-1 | TRBD1
TGTGCCAGCAGCCGTCTCCCTGAAGCTTTCTTT | CASSRLPEAFF | TRBJ1-1 | NA | TRBV7-9 | NA
TGTGCCAGCAGCGCCGGAGGATGGGCAGGGGCCAACAATGAGCAGTTCTTC | CASSAGGWAGANNEQFF | TRBJ2-1 | few | TRBV9 | NA
TGCGCCAGCAGCCAAGTAGCGGGAGGGTCCTACGAGCAGTACTTC | CASSQVAGGSYEQYF | TRBJ2-7 | NA | TRBV4-3 | TRBD2
TGTGCCGCGGGTCACACCGGGGAGCTGTTTTTT | CAAGHTGELFF | TRBJ2-2 | NA | TRBV28 | NA
TGTGCCAGCAGTTTTATCCGGAGCCAGAGTGAAGCTTTCTTT | CASSFIRSQSEAFF | TRBJ1-1 | NA | TRBV6-5 | NA
TGTGCCAGCAGTGACGTCACCGGGGAGCTGTTTTTT | CASSDVTGELFF | TRBJ2-2 | NA | TRBV25-1 | NA
TGTGCCAGCAGCCGACTCGGGGGGGAGAATGAGCAGTTCTTC | CASSRLGGENEQFF | TRBJ2-1 | NA | TRBV7-8 | TRBD2
TGTGCCAGCAGCTCGACACGCCCGGGACTAGGTCGGAATGAGCAGTTCTTC | CASSSTRPGLGRNEQFF | TRBJ2-1 | NA | TRBV7-8 | TRBD2
TGTGCCAGCGGTCAGGGGCCCTCTTTGTTATACGAGCAGTACTTC | CASGQGPSLLYEQYF | TRBJ2-7 | NA | TRBV7-2 | NA
TGTGCCAGCAGCCATAGCGGGGCCCCCTCCTACGAGCAGTACTTC | CASSHSGAPSYEQYF | TRBJ2-7 | few | TRBV13 | TRBD2
TGTGCCAGCAGTTTTGACCAGGCGGGTTCCTACGAGCAGTACTTC | CASSFDQAGSYEQYF | TRBJ2-7 | NA | TRBV28 | NA
TGTGCCAGCTGGAGCGGTAGCCTTAGCACAGATACGCAGTATTTT | CASWSGSLSTDTQYF | TRBJ2-3 | NA | TRBV2 | NA
TGTGCCAGCAGTTGGACAGGGGGCACCGGGGAGCTGTTTTTT | CASSWTGGTGELFF | TRBJ2-2 | NA | TRBV6-5 | TRBD1
TGCGCCAGCAGCATCTCCGGGACAGAGAACAATGAGCAGTTCTTC | CASSISGTENNEQFF | TRBJ2-1 | NA | TRBV5-1 | TRBD1